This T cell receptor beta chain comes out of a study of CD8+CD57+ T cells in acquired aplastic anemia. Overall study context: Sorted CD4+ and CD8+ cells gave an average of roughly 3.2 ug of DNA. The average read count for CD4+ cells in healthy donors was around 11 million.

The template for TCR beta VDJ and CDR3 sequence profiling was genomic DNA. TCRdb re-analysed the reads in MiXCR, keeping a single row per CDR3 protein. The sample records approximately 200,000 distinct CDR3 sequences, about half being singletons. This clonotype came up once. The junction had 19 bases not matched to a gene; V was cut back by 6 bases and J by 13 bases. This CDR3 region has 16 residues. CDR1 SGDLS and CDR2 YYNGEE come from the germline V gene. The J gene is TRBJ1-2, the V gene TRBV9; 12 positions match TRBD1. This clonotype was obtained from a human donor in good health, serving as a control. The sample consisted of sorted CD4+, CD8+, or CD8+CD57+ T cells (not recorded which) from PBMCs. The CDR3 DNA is TGTGCCAGCACCCCCGCTAGGGACAGGGGGCGCCTTAAATCCACCTTC. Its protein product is CASTPARDRGRLKSTF.